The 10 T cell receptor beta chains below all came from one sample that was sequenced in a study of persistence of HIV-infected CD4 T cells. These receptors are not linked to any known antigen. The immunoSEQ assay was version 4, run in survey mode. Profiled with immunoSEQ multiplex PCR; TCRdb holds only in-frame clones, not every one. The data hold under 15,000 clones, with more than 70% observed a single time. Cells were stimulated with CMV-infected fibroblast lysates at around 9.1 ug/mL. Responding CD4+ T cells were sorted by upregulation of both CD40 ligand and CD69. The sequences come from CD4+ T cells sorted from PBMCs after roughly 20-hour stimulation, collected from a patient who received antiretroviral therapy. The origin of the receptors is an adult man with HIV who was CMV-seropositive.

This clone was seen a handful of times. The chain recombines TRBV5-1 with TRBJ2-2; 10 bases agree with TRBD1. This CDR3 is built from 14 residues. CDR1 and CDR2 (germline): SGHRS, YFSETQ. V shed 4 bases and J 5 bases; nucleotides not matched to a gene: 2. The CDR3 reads CASSLGQGTGELFF. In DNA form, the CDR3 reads TGCGCCAGCAGCCTGGGACAGGGGACCGGGGAGCTGTTTTTT. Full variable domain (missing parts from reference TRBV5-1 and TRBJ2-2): KAGVTQTPRYLIKTRGQQVTLSCSPISGHRSVSWYQQTPGQGLQFLFEYFSETQRNKGNFPGRFSGRQFSNSRSEMNVSTLELGDSALYLCASSLGQGTGELFFGEGSRLTVL.

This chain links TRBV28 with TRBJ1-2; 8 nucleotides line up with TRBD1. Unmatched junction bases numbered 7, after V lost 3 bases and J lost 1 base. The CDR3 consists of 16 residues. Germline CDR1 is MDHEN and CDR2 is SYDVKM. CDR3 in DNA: TGTGCCAGCAGTTTTCGTGGACAGGGCTTTAACTATGGCTACACCTTC. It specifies CASSFRGQGFNYGYTF.

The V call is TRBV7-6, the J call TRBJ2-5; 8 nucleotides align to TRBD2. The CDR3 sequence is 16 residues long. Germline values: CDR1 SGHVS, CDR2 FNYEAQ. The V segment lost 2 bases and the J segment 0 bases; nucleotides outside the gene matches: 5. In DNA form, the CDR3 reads TGTGCCAGCAGCTTAAATTGGCGGGGGGACCAAGAGACCCAGTACTTC. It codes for CASSLNWRGDQETQYF.

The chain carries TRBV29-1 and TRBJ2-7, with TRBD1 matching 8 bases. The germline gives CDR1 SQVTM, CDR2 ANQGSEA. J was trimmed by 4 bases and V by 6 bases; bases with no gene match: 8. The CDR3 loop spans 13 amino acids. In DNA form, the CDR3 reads TGCAGCGTGAAAGGACAGGGATTATACGAGCAGTACTTC. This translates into CSVKGQGLYEQYF.

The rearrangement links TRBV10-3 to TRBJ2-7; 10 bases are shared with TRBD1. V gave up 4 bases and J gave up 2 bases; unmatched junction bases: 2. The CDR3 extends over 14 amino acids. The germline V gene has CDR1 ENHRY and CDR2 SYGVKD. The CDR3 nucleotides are TGTGCCATCAGTGGGGGACAGGGGACCTACGAGCAGTACTTC. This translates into CAISGGQGTYEQYF.

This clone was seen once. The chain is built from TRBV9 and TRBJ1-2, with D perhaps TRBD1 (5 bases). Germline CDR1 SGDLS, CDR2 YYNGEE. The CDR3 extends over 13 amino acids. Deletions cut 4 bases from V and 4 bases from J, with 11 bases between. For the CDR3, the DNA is TGTGCCAGCAGCACCCAGGGTACCTATGGCTACACCTTC. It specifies CASSTQGTYGYTF.

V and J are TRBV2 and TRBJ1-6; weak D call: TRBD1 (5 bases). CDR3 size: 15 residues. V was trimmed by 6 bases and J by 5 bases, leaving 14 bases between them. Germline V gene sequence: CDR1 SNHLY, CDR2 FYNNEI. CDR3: CASRRRGENNSPLHF. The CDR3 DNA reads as TGTGCCAGCAGGCGGAGGGGAGAGAATAATTCACCCCTCCACTTT.

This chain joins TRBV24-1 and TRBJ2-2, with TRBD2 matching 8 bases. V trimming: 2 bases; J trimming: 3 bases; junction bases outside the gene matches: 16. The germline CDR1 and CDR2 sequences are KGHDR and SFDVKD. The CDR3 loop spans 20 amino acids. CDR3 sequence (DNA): TGTGCCACCAGTGATTCGGGACGGGTGGCGGGGGGCTTGGACACCGGGGAGCTGTTTTTT. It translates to CATSDSGRVAGGLDTGELFF.

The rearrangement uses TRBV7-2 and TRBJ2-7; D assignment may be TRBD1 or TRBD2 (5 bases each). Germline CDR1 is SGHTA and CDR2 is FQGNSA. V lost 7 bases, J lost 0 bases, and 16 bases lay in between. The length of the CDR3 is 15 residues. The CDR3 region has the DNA TGTGCCAGCACCCTCACAGGACTGGACTCCTACGAGCAGTACTTC. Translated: CASTLTGLDSYEQYF.

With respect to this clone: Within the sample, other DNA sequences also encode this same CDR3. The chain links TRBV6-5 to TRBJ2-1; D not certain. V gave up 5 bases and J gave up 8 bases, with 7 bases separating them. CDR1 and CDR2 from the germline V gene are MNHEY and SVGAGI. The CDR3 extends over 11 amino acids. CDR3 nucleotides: TGTGCCAGCAGTCGTTTCGATGAGCAGTTCTTC. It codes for CASSRFDEQFF.